This is a list of T cell receptor beta chains from one sample in a study of cytomegalovirus exposure and HLA in healthy donors. Generated by immunoSEQ multiplex PCR, the TCRdb table keeps only in-frame clones and is missing some. The repertoire holds 100,000 to 150,000 clones, with around 78% as singletons. Sequencing input: PBMCs. The source is a woman aged 45-65 years in good health and CMV-seronegative. Both conserved end residues are part of each CDR3. A D gene is named only where the DNA matches it firmly. Clone sizes are given selectively: once, few, many, or a class where the clone is expanded.

v_gene: TRBV2; abundance: .; d_gene: .; j_gene: TRBJ2-7; CDR3aa: CASLVREGGEQYF; CDR3nt: TGTGCCAGCCTCGTCCGAGAAGGGGGCGAGCAGTACTTC
v_gene: TRBV28; abundance: .; d_gene: .; j_gene: TRBJ2-6; CDR3aa: CASSAQGTGANVLTF; CDR3nt: TGTGCCAGCAGTGCCCAGGGGACTGGGGCCAACGTCCTGACTTTC
v_gene: TRBV20-1; abundance: .; d_gene: .; j_gene: TRBJ2-5; CDR3aa: CSARDIQTQYF; CDR3nt: TGCAGTGCTAGAGATATCCAGACCCAGTACTTC
v_gene: TRBV9; abundance: .; d_gene: TRBD2; j_gene: TRBJ2-5; CDR3aa: CASSVMAGEQETQYF; CDR3nt: TGTGCCAGCAGCGTAATGGCGGGAGAACAAGAGACCCAGTACTTC
v_gene: TRBV5-1; abundance: .; d_gene: TRBD1; j_gene: TRBJ2-1; CDR3aa: CASSLEGAGEQFF; CDR3nt: TGCGCCAGCAGCTTGGAGGGGGCGGGCGAGCAGTTCTTC
v_gene: TRBV5-1; abundance: once; d_gene: TRBD1; j_gene: TRBJ2-5; CDR3aa: CASSGGTGPETQYF; CDR3nt: TGCGCCAGCAGCGGTGGGACAGGCCCAGAGACCCAGTACTTC
v_gene: TRBV29-1; abundance: .; d_gene: TRBD2; j_gene: TRBJ2-3; CDR3aa: CSVDSLAGGPDTQYF; CDR3nt: TGCAGCGTTGATTCTCTAGCGGGAGGACCAGATACGCAGTATTTT
v_gene: TRBV6-5; abundance: .; d_gene: .; j_gene: TRBJ2-1; CDR3aa: CASSYSSGTPNEQFF; CDR3nt: TGTGCCAGCAGTTACTCCAGCGGGACACCCAATGAGCAGTTCTTC
v_gene: TRBV7-6; abundance: .; d_gene: TRBD2; j_gene: TRBJ2-1; CDR3aa: CASAPGLAIDEQFF; CDR3nt: TGTGCCAGCGCCCCGGGACTAGCGATTGATGAGCAGTTCTTC
v_gene: TRBV18; abundance: .; d_gene: .; j_gene: TRBJ1-3; CDR3aa: CASSQLDTDSGNTIYF; CDR3nt: TGTGCCAGCTCACAACTTGACACCGACTCTGGAAACACCATATATTTT
v_gene: TRBV7-9; abundance: .; d_gene: .; j_gene: TRBJ2-1; CDR3aa: CASSPGLGQFF; CDR3nt: TGTGCCAGCAGCCCCGGACTGGGGCAGTTCTTC
v_gene: TRBV6-5; abundance: .; d_gene: .; j_gene: TRBJ1-1; CDR3aa: CASSPIDRFGEAFF; CDR3nt: TGTGCCAGCAGCCCCATTGACAGGTTTGGGGAAGCTTTCTTT
v_gene: TRBV7-3; abundance: .; d_gene: .; j_gene: TRBJ2-7; CDR3aa: CASSLIESGTPYEQYF; CDR3nt: TGTGCCAGCAGCTTAATCGAGTCTGGGACTCCCTACGAGCAGTACTTC
v_gene: TRBV12-5; abundance: .; d_gene: TRBD2; j_gene: TRBJ2-2; CDR3aa: CASGLVPSGSANTGELFF; CDR3nt: TGTGCTAGTGGTTTGGTACCTAGCGGGAGTGCGAACACCGGGGAGCTGTTTTTT
v_gene: TRBV5-6; abundance: .; d_gene: TRBD2; j_gene: TRBJ2-7; CDR3aa: CASSLGLAGTYEQYF; CDR3nt: TGTGCCAGCAGCTTAGGTCTAGCGGGGACCTACGAGCAGTACTTC
v_gene: TRBV7-3; abundance: .; d_gene: .; j_gene: TRBJ2-7; CDR3aa: CASSLPKQYF; CDR3nt: TGTGCCAGCAGCTTACCCAAGCAGTACTTC